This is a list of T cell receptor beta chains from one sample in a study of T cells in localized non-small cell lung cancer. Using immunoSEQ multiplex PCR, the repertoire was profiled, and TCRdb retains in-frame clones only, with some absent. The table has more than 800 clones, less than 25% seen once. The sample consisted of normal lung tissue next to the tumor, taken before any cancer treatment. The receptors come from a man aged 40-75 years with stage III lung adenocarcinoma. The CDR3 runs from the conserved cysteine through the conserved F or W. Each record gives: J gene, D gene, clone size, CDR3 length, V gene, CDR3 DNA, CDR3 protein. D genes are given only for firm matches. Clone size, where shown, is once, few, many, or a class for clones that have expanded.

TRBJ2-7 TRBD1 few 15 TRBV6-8 TGTGCCAGCAGCCCGGGACAGGGGGCAGTCTACGAGCAGTACTTC CASSPGQGAVYEQYF
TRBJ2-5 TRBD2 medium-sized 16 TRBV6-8 TGTGCCAGCAGTGAGTTAGCGGGGGGCCCCTTGGAGACCCAGTACTTC CASSELAGGPLETQYF
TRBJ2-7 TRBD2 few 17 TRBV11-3 TGTGCCAGCAGCTTAGTGGGGAGTAGCGGGGGCCCCTACGAGCAGTACTTC CASSLVGSSGGPYEQYF
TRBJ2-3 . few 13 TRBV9 TGTGCCAGCACCCAAGGGGGACACAATACGCAGTATTTT CASTQGGHNTQYF
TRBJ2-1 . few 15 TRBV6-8 TGTGCCAGCATCCTGGAGACTAGCTCCTACAATGAGCAGTTCTTC CASILETSSYNEQFF
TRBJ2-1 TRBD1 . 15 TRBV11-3 TGTGCCAGCAGCTTAGGCAGGGGGTCCAACAATGAGCAGTTCTTC CASSLGRGSNNEQFF
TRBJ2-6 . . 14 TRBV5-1 TGCGCCAGCAGCTTGGGAACAGCGGACGGCGTCCTGACTTTC CASSLGTADGVLTF
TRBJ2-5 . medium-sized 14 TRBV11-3 TGTGCCAGCAGCTTGGAACAGCTCCAAGAGACCCAGTACTTC CASSLEQLQETQYF
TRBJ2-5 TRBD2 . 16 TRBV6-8 TGTGCCAGCAGCTACAGCGGGGGGGCCTTTGGAGAGACCCAGTACTTC CASSYSGGAFGETQYF
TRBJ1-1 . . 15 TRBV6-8 TGTGCCAGCAGTTACTCGACGGACCTGAACACTGAAGCTTTCTTT CASSYSTDLNTEAFF
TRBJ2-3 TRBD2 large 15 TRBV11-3 TGTGCCAGCAGCACGACCGCAGCGGGGGGGGATACGCAGTATTTT CASSTTAAGGDTQYF
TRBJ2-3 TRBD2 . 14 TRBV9 TGTGCCAGCAGCGTAGCCGGGGGGTCAGATACGCAGTATTTT CASSVAGGSDTQYF
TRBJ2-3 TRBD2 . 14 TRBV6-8 TGTGCCAGCAGTGATAGCGGGGAACTTAATACGCAGTATTTT CASSDSGELNTQYF
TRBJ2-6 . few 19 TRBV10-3 TGTGCCATCAGTGAGTCTTTAAGCGGCTACGACTCTGGGGCCAACGTCCTGACTTTC CAISESLSGYDSGANVLTF
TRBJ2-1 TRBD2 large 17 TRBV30 TGTGCCTGGAGTGTACTAGCGGGGGCCGACGCATACAATGAGCAGTTCTTC CAWSVLAGADAYNEQFF
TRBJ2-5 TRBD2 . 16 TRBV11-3 TGTGCCAGCAGCCTCTCCCTAGCGGGGGTGAGAGAGACCCAGTACTTC CASSLSLAGVRETQYF
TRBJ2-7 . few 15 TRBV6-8 TGTGCCAGCAGGCCGACTAGGACCTGGAGGAACGAGCAGTACTTC CASRPTRTWRNEQYF
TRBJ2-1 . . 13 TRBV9 TGTGCCAGCAGCGTAGAGGCGGGCAATGAGCAGTTCTTC CASSVEAGNEQFF
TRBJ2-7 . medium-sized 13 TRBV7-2 TGTGCCAGCAGCTTTGTGGGCTCCTACGAGCAGTACTTC CASSFVGSYEQYF
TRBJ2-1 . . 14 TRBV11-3 TGTGCCAGCAGTTCTACGCTAGCCTACAATGAGCAGTTCTTC CASSSTLAYNEQFF
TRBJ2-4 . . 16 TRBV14 TGTGCCAGCAGCCAAGATGGGGCCAGGATCCAAAACATTCAGTACTTC CASSQDGARIQNIQYF
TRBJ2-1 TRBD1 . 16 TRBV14 TGTGCCAGCAGCCAATGGTCAGGGGGCCTGAGCAATGAGCAGTTCTTC CASSQWSGGLSNEQFF
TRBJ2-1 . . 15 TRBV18 TGTGCCAGCTCACGCCTAGTTAGCTCCTACAATGAGCAGTTCTTC CASSRLVSSYNEQFF
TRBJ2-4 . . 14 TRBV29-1 TGCAGCGTTGAAGATCAGGGTACCAAAAACATTCAGTACTTC CSVEDQGTKNIQYF
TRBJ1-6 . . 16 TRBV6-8 TGTGCCAGCAGTGCTTTTGTGGGGGGCGGAGGTTCACCCCTCCACTTT CASSAFVGGGGSPLHF
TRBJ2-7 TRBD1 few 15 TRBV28 TGTGCCAGCAGTTCCCCCGGACAGGGCTCCCACGAGCAGTACTTC CASSSPGQGSHEQYF
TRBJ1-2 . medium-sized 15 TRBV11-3 TGTGCCAGCAGCCCCACCGTGGGGCTCGGCTATGGCTACACCTTC CASSPTVGLGYGYTF
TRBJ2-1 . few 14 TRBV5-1 TGCGCCAGCAGCTTGCCCCCGATCGGTAATGAGCAGTTCTTC CASSLPPIGNEQFF
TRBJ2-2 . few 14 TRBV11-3 TGTGCCAGCAGCGCCACTAGAAACACCGGGGAGCTGTTTTTT CASSATRNTGELFF
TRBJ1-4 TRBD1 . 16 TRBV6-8 TGTGCCAGCAGTTACCCAGGGGGCGCGACTAATGAAAAACTGTTTTTT CASSYPGGATNEKLFF
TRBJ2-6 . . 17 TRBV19 TGTGCCAGTAGTATAACGGGTCCCCAATCTGGGGCCAACGTCCTGACTTTC CASSITGPQSGANVLTF
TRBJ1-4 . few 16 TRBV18 TGTGCCAGCTCGCCGGGTCCCTGGGCAACTAATGAAAAACTGTTTTTT CASSPGPWATNEKLFF
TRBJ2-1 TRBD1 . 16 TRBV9 TGTGCCGGAAGAGGGACAGGGGCCCCCCGTCACAATGAGCAGTTCTTC CAGRGTGAPRHNEQFF
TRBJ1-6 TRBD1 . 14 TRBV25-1 TGTGCCAGCCGGGGCCTGGGACAGGGCGGGCCGCTCCACTTT CASRGLGQGGPLHF
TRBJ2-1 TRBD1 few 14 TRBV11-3 TGTGCCAGCAGCTTAGGAGCAGGGGGCTATGAGCAGTTCTTC CASSLGAGGYEQFF
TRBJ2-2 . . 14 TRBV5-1 TGCGCCAGCAGCTTGACCTCAGGCACCGGGGAGCTGTTTTTT CASSLTSGTGELFF
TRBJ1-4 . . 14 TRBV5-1 TGCGCCAGCAGCTTGGAAACAACTAATGAAAAACTGTTTTTT CASSLETTNEKLFF
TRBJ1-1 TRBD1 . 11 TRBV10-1 TGCGCCAGCAGCAGACAGGGGGCCGCTTTCTTT CASSRQGAAFF
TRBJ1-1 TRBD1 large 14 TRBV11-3 TGTGCCAGCAGCTTCAGGGGGGGTGACACTGAAGCTTTCTTT CASSFRGGDTEAFF
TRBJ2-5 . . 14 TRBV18 TGTGCCAGCTCCCTAGAGGGGTACCAAGAGACCCAGTACTTC CASSLEGYQETQYF
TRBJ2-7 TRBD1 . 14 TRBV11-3 TGTGCCAGCAGAGTTCACAGGGGCATTTACGAGCAGTACTTC CASRVHRGIYEQYF
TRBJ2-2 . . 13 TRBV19 TGTGCCAGTAGTATCGGGCAGCCCGGGGAGCTGTTTTTT CASSIGQPGELFF
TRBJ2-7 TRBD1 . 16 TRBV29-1 TGCAGCGTTGAAGAGGGGGAGACAGGGGACTCCTACGAGCAGTACTTC CSVEEGETGDSYEQYF
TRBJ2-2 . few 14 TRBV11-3 TGTGCCAGCAGCTTATCGGGGTACACCGGGGAGCTGTTTTTT CASSLSGYTGELFF
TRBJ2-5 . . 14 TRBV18 TGTGCCAGCTCACCCGACCCATCCATTGGGACCCAGTACTTC CASSPDPSIGTQYF
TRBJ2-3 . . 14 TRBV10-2 TGCGCCAGCAGTGAGTTGGCCACACAAGATACGCAGTATTTT CASSELATQDTQYF
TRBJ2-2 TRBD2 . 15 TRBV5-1 TGCGCCAGCAGCTGGACTAGCGGGAACACCGGGGAGCTGTTTTTT CASSWTSGNTGELFF
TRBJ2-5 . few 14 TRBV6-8 TGTGCCAGCAGAAAACCCGGGGTCCAAGAGACCCAGTACTTC CASRKPGVQETQYF
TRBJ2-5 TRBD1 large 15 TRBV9 TGTGCCAGCAGTTCTCTACCGGACAGGGACGAGACCCAGTACTTC CASSSLPDRDETQYF
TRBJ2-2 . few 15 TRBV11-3 TGTGCCAGCAGCAAAAGGGGGGCGAACACCGGGGAGCTGTTTTTT CASSKRGANTGELFF
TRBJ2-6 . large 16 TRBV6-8 TGTGCCAGCAGTTACTCTGAGGACTCTGGGGCCAACGTCCTGACTTTC CASSYSEDSGANVLTF
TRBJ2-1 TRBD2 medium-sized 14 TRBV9 TGTGCCAGCAGCCCCGGACTAGTGCGGGATGAGCAGTTCTTC CASSPGLVRDEQFF
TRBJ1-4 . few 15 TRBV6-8 TGTGCCAGCAGTTCGAGACAGGCAACTAATGAAAAACTGTTTTTT CASSSRQATNEKLFF
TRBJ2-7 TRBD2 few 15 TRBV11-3 TGTGCCAGCAGCCCTAGCGGGGGGAGCTCCTACGAGCAGTACTTC CASSPSGGSSYEQYF
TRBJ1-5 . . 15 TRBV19 TGTGCCAGTAGTATATTTCAGGGGCCGAATCAGCCCCAGCATTTT CASSIFQGPNQPQHF
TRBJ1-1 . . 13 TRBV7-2 TGTGCCAGCAGCTTAGGAAAGAACACTGAAGCTTTCTTT CASSLGKNTEAFF
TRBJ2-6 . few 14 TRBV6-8 TGTGCCAGCAGACCCACTTCCGGGGCCAACGTCCTGACTTTC CASRPTSGANVLTF
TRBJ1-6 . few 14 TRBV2 TGTGCCAGCAGTGACGAGGGGTTAAGTTCACCCCTCCACTTT CASSDEGLSSPLHF